The clone carrying this T cell receptor beta chain was detected many times. These data originate in a study of Graves' ophthalmopathy and Graves' hyperthyroidism. The length of the CDR3 is 15 residues. The V end was cut by 4 bases, the J end by 3 bases, with 13 bases between. Germline assignment: CDR1 MNHEY and CDR2 SMNVEV (reference sequence). Amplifying from RNA transcripts, the study obtained TCR beta CDR3 regions. First-round RT-PCR used HTBI primers; second-round multiplex PCR followed. TCRdb independently ran MiXCR on the multiplex PCR reads; one entry per CDR3 protein. The sample consists of 300,000 to 500,000 distinct CDR3 sequences, 15% of them appearing once.

The sample was peripheral blood. The V and J genes are TRBV27 and TRBJ1-3; a weak D match, TRBD1 (6 bases). The clonotype originates from a young woman with stable Graves' hyperthyroidism. CDR3 residues: CASSYQGSGGNTIYF. The CDR3 DNA reads TGTGCCAGCAGTTATCAGGGGTCGGGTGGAAACACCATATATTTT.